Below are 3 T cell receptor beta chains sequenced from a single sample in a study of T cell repertoires in cytomegalovirus infection. From the reads, TCRdb called clonotypes with MiXCR, one entry per CDR3 protein. The data contain under 850,000 distinct CDR3 sequences, approximately 40% of them seen just once; the ten biggest clones take up more than 2.5%. Sample: PBMCs. These receptors were obtained from a human donor in good health (CMV status not recorded). Some clones in this sample may be carry-over from other donors' samples.

In this sample, this clonotype turned up a few times. V is TRBV11-1 and J is TRBJ2-1; D is perhaps TRBD1 (5 bases). Deletions cut 5 bases from V and 7 bases from J, with 9 bases between. Germline CDR1 is SGHAT and CDR2 is FQDESV (reference sequence). The CDR3 has 12 amino acids. The CDR3 region is CASSPGQNEQFF. CDR3 nucleotides: TGTGCCAGCAGCCCCGGACAAAATGAGCAGTTCTTC.

This sequence joins TRBV6-8 and TRBJ1-1; unclear D gene. Germline loops: CDR1 MNHGY, CDR2 SAAAGT. The V end lost 8 bases, the J end lost 1 base, and 11 bases lay between the germline ends. This CDR3 has 13 residues. CDR3 sequence reads: CASLLSENTEAFF. The DNA for the CDR3 is TGTGCCAGCTTACTTTCGGAGAACACTGAAGCTTTCTTT.

V and J are TRBV10-3 and TRBJ2-7; 10 bases match TRBD1. Germline-derived CDR1 and CDR2 are ENHRY and SYGVKD. This CDR3 spans 16 amino acids. Trimming removed 5 bases from V and 0 bases from J; junction bases left unmatched: 7. CDR3 region: CAISYAGTGVSYEQYF. CDR3 DNA sequence: TGTGCCATCAGTTATGCCGGGACAGGGGTCTCCTACGAGCAGTACTTC.